The 31 T cell receptor beta chains in this list originate from one sample, sequenced in a study of T cell repertoires in cytomegalovirus infection. For these receptors, no antigen is known. TCRdb called the reads again in MiXCR, with one record for every CDR3 protein. The repertoire holds fewer than 650,000 distinct CDR3 sequences, with over 35% as singletons. Sequencing was performed on cultured PBMCs, taken from culture after CMV antigen stimulation. These receptors were collected from a human donor in good health (CMV status not recorded). Some clones in this sample may be carry-over from other donors' samples.

This clonotype was picked up a small number of times. The J gene is TRBJ2-1, the V gene TRBV7-9; D not resolved. V gave up 2 bases and J gave up 8 bases, with 10 bases separating them. The CDR3 length is 13 residues. Germline loops: CDR1 SEHNR, CDR2 FQNEAQ (reference sequence). The CDR3, as DNA: TGTGCCAGCAGCTTATTTTCCCAGTATGAGCAGTTCTTC. Encoded protein: CASSLFSQYEQFF.

CDR3 amino acids: CASSSRGGVSYNEQFF. The CDR3, as DNA: TGTGCCAGCAGCTCGCGGGGGGGTGTCTCCTACAATGAGCAGTTCTTC. The chain employs TRBV7-9 and TRBJ2-1, with 9 bases aligning to TRBD2. Per the germline V gene, CDR1 is SEHNR and CDR2 is FQNEAQ (reference sequence). There are 16 residues in the CDR3. V dropped 4 bases and J dropped 0; count of bases not matched to a gene: 4.

This clonotype was seen just once. V is TRBV15 and J is TRBJ1-5; D is possibly TRBD1 (6 bases). The CDR3 contains 14 residues. Germline-derived CDR1 and CDR2 are LNHNV and YYDKDF (reference sequence). V was trimmed by 1 base and J by 9 bases, leaving 13 bases between them. This CDR3 reads CATSRVGRDMPQHF. Here the CDR3 DNA reads TGTGCCACCAGCAGAGTGGGGAGGGACATGCCCCAGCATTTT.

This clonotype was seen a few times. The chain recombines TRBV6-2 or TRBV6-3 with TRBJ1-3, with D uncertain. Germline assignment: CDR1 MNHEY and CDR2 SVGEGT. The CDR3 is 14 residues long. Trimming took off 6 bases at V and 3 bases at J, with 12 bases between the two ends. CDR3 loop: CASSLGRRGNTIYF. The CDR3 nucleotides are TGTGCCAGCAGCCTCGGACGGCGTGGAAACACCATATATTTT.

A few counts support this clonotype. The DNA for the CDR3 is TGTGCCACCCCCTCAGCGAAGGTGGAGACCCAGTACTTC. It specifies CATPSAKVETQYF. The chain couples TRBV15 to TRBJ2-5; no reliable D call. Germline V gene data show CDR1 as LNHNV and CDR2 as YYDKDF (reference sequence). With 8 bases removed from V and 5 bases from J, the gap between germline ends came to 15 bases. The CDR3 is made up of 13 amino acids.

This clonotype was counted only a few times. The chain recombines TRBV12-3 or TRBV12-4 with TRBJ2-7; D gene ambiguous. CDR3 size: 11 residues. The V gene lost 5 bases and the J gene lost 9 bases, with 11 bases spanning the gap. In DNA form, the CDR3 reads TGTGCCAGCAGTAATACAGAGTCGCAGTACTTC. The encoded protein is CASSNTESQYF.

This clonotype was detected a few times. The CDR3 reads CATWTSGGVRNEQYF. Here the CDR3 DNA reads TGTGCCACCTGGACTAGCGGGGGCGTTCGTAACGAGCAGTACTTC. V and J are TRBV2 and TRBJ2-7; 13 nucleotides agree with TRBD2. CDR1 and CDR2 (germline): SNHLY, FYNNEI. This CDR3 comprises 15 residues. After removal of 10 bases from V and 5 bases from J, the junction contained 11 bases not matched to a gene.

This clonotype was picked up a small number of times. The CDR3 spells CASSLSGATNQPQHF. Here the CDR3 DNA reads TGTGCCAGCAGCCTCTCAGGGGCCACGAATCAGCCCCAGCATTTT. This chain links TRBV7-2 with TRBJ1-5; perhaps TRBD1 as D (6 bases). The CDR3 is 15 amino acids. Germline-derived CDR1 and CDR2 are SGHTA and FQGNSA. V shed 5 bases and J shed 4 bases, with 15 bases lying between them.

The rearrangement uses TRBV7-3 and TRBJ2-7; no reliable D call. CDR3 size: 18 residues. The germline CDR1 and CDR2 sequences are SGHTA and FQGTGA. V was shortened by 3 bases and J by 1 base, with 22 bases between the two germline ends. As DNA, the CDR3 is TGTGCCAGCAGCTTGTCCTCCCTTCAGCTCCACTCGTCCTACGAGCAGTACTTC. This encodes CASSLSSLQLHSSYEQYF.

The chain couples TRBV12-3 or TRBV12-4 to TRBJ1-5, with D maybe TRBD1 (6 bases). This CDR3 has 15 amino acids. The V end lost 5 bases, the J end lost 7 bases, and 18 bases lay between the germline ends. The CDR3 region has the DNA TGTGCCAGCAGTCCCAGAGGGACACGGGGGCAGCCCCAGCATTTT. Its protein is CASSPRGTRGQPQHF.

The chain has TRBV7-9 and TRBJ2-7; possibly TRBD1 or TRBD2 for D (7 bases each). This CDR3 has 15 residues. V shed 4 bases and J shed 6 bases, with 19 bases lying between them. Germline V lookup: CDR1 SEHNR, CDR2 FQNEAQ (reference sequence). The CDR3 DNA follows: TGTGCCAGCAGCTCCCCAGGGGGGGGAGGAGCCGAGCAGTACTTC. Protein sequence: CASSSPGGGGAEQYF.

V gene TRBV5-4 combines with J gene TRBJ2-1; 7 nucleotides match TRBD2. V gave up 3 bases and J gave up 1 base; unmatched junction bases: 10. The CDR3 loop spans 17 amino acids. Per germline, CDR1 SGHNT and CDR2 YYREEE (reference sequence). CDR3 protein: CASSSPSAGKSYNEQFF. The CDR3 DNA reads TGTGCCAGCAGCTCCCCGTCAGCGGGGAAGTCCTACAATGAGCAGTTCTTC.

This sequence joins TRBV6-6 and TRBJ2-1, with 7 bases matching TRBD1. Trimming at V came to 6 bases and at J to 7 bases, leaving 15 bases not matched to a gene. The V gene's germline CDR1 is MNHNY and CDR2 SVGAGI (reference sequence). The CDR3 runs 16 residues. The chain's CDR3 is CASSPTRGSGWNEQFF. The CDR3 bases are TGTGCCAGCAGCCCCACCAGGGGGTCGGGATGGAATGAGCAGTTCTTC.

The chain is built from TRBV6-1 and TRBJ2-1, with D perhaps TRBD2 (6 bases). The CDR3 is made up of 15 amino acids. The germline CDR1 and CDR2 sequences are MNHNS and SASEGT. V lost 5 bases and J 7 bases, leaving 18 bases between the germline ends. The CDR3 spells CASSPLGAGRNEQFF. Here the CDR3 DNA reads TGTGCCAGCAGTCCCCTCGGGGCGGGGAGAAATGAGCAGTTCTTC.

The chain uses TRBV2 and TRBJ2-5; tentative D call: TRBD1 (6 bases). V was shortened by 6 bases and J by 5 bases, with 16 bases between the two germline ends. The CDR3 covers 14 residues. In germline, CDR1 is SNHLY, CDR2 FYNNEI. Written as DNA, the CDR3 is TGTGCCAGCAGGCCGAGAGGGGGAGATGAGACCCAGTACTTC. Residues: CASRPRGGDETQYF.

This clonotype was counted a few times. The chain is built from TRBV12-5 and TRBJ1-2; TRBD1 is a possible D gene (5 bases). The CDR3 contains 17 residues. The ends were cut back, 2 bases at V and 3 bases at J, with 19 bases in the middle. CDR1 LGHNT and CDR2 FRNRAP come from the germline V gene. For the CDR3, the DNA is TGTGCTAGTGGTTTGACCTCTCTCGGGGGTACCGACTATGGCTACACCTTC. It yields the protein CASGLTSLGGTDYGYTF.

V usage is TRBV11-3 and J usage is TRBJ2-3; 13 nucleotides line up with TRBD2. The CDR3 loop spans 15 amino acids. V dropped 0 bases and J dropped 9; count of bases not matched to a gene: 3. Germline CDR1 reads SGHNT; CDR2 reads YENEEA. The CDR3 sequence is CASSLDGTSGVTQYF. The CDR3 DNA is TGTGCCAGCAGCTTAGATGGGACTAGCGGGGTCACGCAGTATTTT.

The V gene is TRBV2, the J gene TRBJ1-2, with D possibly TRBD1 on 5 matching bases. The CDR3 extends over 15 amino acids. Germline values: CDR1 SNHLY, CDR2 FYNNEI. Trimming removed 6 bases from V and 1 base from J, with 15 bases in between. The CDR3 region has the DNA TGTGCCAGCAGGGTTCAGGGATTATATAACTATGGCTACACCTTC. It encodes CASRVQGLYNYGYTF.

The CDR3 spells CASSLESNEQFF. CDR3 nucleotide sequence: TGCGCCAGCAGCTTGGAGTCCAATGAGCAGTTCTTC. V gene TRBV5-1 combines with J gene TRBJ2-1; D gene ambiguous. The CDR3 spans 12 residues. V gave up 0 bases and J gave up 6 bases, with 4 bases separating them. The germline V gene encodes CDR1 SGHRS and CDR2 YFSETQ.

This chain uses TRBV7-2 with TRBJ2-4; 9 bases map to TRBD2. Germline V lookup: CDR1 SGHTA, CDR2 FQGNSA. The CDR3 has 20 amino acids. J lost 2 bases, V lost 0 bases, and 14 bases had no gene match. CDR3 nucleotide sequence: TGTGCCAGCAGCTTAGCGAGGGGGGGTAGCGGGAGCGGGACCAAAAACATTCAGTACTTC. Protein: CASSLARGGSGSGTKNIQYF.

The V gene is TRBV5-6, the J gene TRBJ1-2; D is possibly TRBD1 (5 bases). V was pared by 6 bases and J by 5 bases, with 14 bases between. Germline loops: CDR1 SGHDT, CDR2 YYEEEE. CDR3 length: 13 amino acids. DNA of the CDR3: TGTGCCAGCAATTATGCCTGGGGGTATGGCTACACCTTC. Translation gives CASNYAWGYGYTF.

This clonotype was observed a few times. The rearrangement joins TRBV20-1 to TRBJ2-3, with 11 bases that match TRBD2. The ends lost 0 bases at V and 6 bases at J; junction bases unmatched: 11. The CDR3 spans 17 residues. Germline CDR1 is DFQATT and CDR2 is SNEGSKA (reference sequence). DNA of the CDR3: TGCAGTGCTAGAGAGTCTAGCGGGGGGCCGGCGTGGGATACGCAGTATTTT. This translates into CSARESSGGPAWDTQYF.

This clonotype came up a few times. In DNA form, the CDR3 reads TGTGCCAGCAGCTTCCAATCTTCGACAGATACGCAGTATTTT. It translates to CASSFQSSTDTQYF. This sequence joins TRBV7-2 and TRBJ2-3; D gene ambiguous. Deletions cut 3 bases from V and 3 bases from J, with 10 bases between. This CDR3 comprises 14 residues. Germline-derived CDR1 and CDR2 are SGHTA and FQGNSA.

The V call is TRBV7-8, the J call TRBJ2-7; TRBD2 agrees at 14 bases. This CDR3 region has 19 residues. Germline V lookup: CDR1 SGHVS, CDR2 FQNEAQ. The trim removed 10 bases at V and 2 bases at J, leaving 19 bases unmatched. The CDR3, as DNA: TGTGCCATCTCCCAGCTCGGCGGACTAGCGGGGGGTCGGGCCTACGAGCAGTACTTC. It yields the protein CAISQLGGLAGGRAYEQYF.

This clonotype was observed a single time. The chain employs TRBV20-1 and TRBJ1-2, with TRBD1 identical over 7 bases. The CDR3 runs 11 residues. J lost 8 bases, V lost 5 bases, and 5 bases had no gene match. Per the germline V gene, CDR1 is DFQATT and CDR2 is SNEGSKA (reference sequence). This CDR3 reads CSAGGTVGYTF. The CDR3 coding sequence is TGCAGTGCTGGGGGGACAGTCGGCTACACCTTC.

The sample holds many counts of this clonotype. The chain joins TRBV7-2 to TRBJ2-7; no definite D call. Germline V lookup: CDR1 SGHTA, CDR2 FQGNSA. The V and J ends lost 2 bases and 4 bases respectively, with 3 bases between them. This CDR3 has 11 amino acids. Here the CDR3 reads CASSLKYEQYF. The CDR3 DNA is TGTGCCAGCAGCTTAAAGTACGAGCAGTACTTC.

The chain carries TRBV7-2 and TRBJ2-2; a possible D gene is TRBD2 (7 bases). The CDR3 sequence is 14 residues long. Germline lookup yields CDR1 SGHTA and CDR2 FQGNSA. Trimming took 8 bases from V and 2 from J, leaving 12 bases between them. In nucleotides, the CDR3 is TGTGCCAGCGGAAGGGGGGGTAACACCGGGGAGCTGTTTTTT. Amino acids: CASGRGGNTGELFF.

A few counts support this clonotype. The V call is TRBV20-1, the J call TRBJ2-4, with TRBD1 matching 7 bases. Germline loops: CDR1 DFQATT, CDR2 SNEGSKA (reference sequence). V lost 2 bases, J lost 8 bases, and 9 bases stayed unmatched. The CDR3 loop spans 14 amino acids. For the CDR3, the DNA is TGCAGTGCTAGAATTACAGGGGCAGGGGACATTCAGTACTTC. Its protein product is CSARITGAGDIQYF.

The chain is built from TRBV20-1 and TRBJ1-4; D remains ambiguous. This CDR3 region has 11 residues. Trimming pared 5 bases from V and 7 bases from J, leaving 8 bases between. The V gene's germline CDR1 is DFQATT and CDR2 SNEGSKA (reference sequence). The DNA for the CDR3 is TGCAGTGCTTCCCTCATTGAAAAACTGTTTTTT. Its protein is CSASLIEKLFF.

This clonotype has more than one count but fewer than ten. CDR3 DNA: TGTGCCAGCAGCAGGCGGGGACTAGCGGACTCCTACAATGAGCAGTTCTTC. Protein product: CASSRRGLADSYNEQFF. The genes are TRBV9 and TRBJ2-1, with 11 bases lining up with TRBD2. The CDR3 consists of 17 residues. CDR1 and CDR2 from the germline V gene are SGDLS and YYNGEE. The J segment lost 0 bases and the V segment lost 4 bases, leaving 6 bases of the junction unmatched. Full variable domain (rest looked up from reference TRBV9 and TRBJ2-1): DSGVTQTPKHLITATGQRVTLRCSPRSGDLSVYWYQQSLDQGLQFLIQYYNGEERAKGNILERFSAQQFPDLHSELNLSSLELGDSALYFCASSRRGLADSYNEQFFGPGTRLTVL.

J is TRBJ1-6 and V is TRBV5-5; TRBD1 might be the D (6 bases). Trimming removed 0 bases at V and 8 bases at J, with 15 bases between. The length of the CDR3 is 16 residues. Germline V lookup: CDR1 SGHKS, CDR2 YYEKEE (reference sequence). CDR3 nucleotide sequence: TGTGCCAGCAGCTTGGGGACAGTGGGGGGCTATTCACCCCTCCACTTT. Protein product: CASSLGTVGGYSPLHF.